These 16 T cell receptor beta chains were all obtained from the same sample, sequenced in a study of identical twins. One entry per CDR3 protein, called by TCRdb with MiXCR from the 5' RACE reads. This table has approximately 890,000 distinct CDR3 sequences, 9% to 15% appearing once. The same data also contributed to another study, on yellow fever vaccine responses in identical twins.

Sequenced input: PBMCs. Every receptor here comes from a woman aged 18-29 years in good health.

The genes are TRBV12-3 or TRBV12-4 and TRBJ2-7; no clear D gene. The CDR3 spans 11 residues. Between the trimmed V and J ends, which lost 2 bases and 5 bases, there was a span of 4 bases. The CDR3 loop reads CASSLKNEQYF. CDR3 bases: TGTGCCAGCAGTTTAAAGAACGAGCAGTACTTC.

The chain has TRBV25-1 and TRBJ2-5, with TRBD2 matching over 9 bases. This CDR3 contains 17 residues. Germline V gene lookup returns CDR1 MGHDK and CDR2 SYGVNS. V was pared by 2 bases and J by 3 bases, with 10 bases of the junction left unmatched. CDR3: CASSEALGLAGEETQYF. For the CDR3, the DNA is TGTGCCAGCAGTGAAGCGCTAGGTTTAGCGGGGGAAGAGACCCAGTACTTC.

This clonotype was observed a handful of times. The V call is TRBV9, the J call TRBJ2-7; D is unclear. In germline, CDR1 is SGDLS, CDR2 YYNGEE. This CDR3 spans 14 amino acids. Between the trimmed V and J ends, which lost 4 bases and 0 bases, there was a span of 11 bases. CDR3 DNA sequence: TGTGCCAGCAGCCCCACAGACCTCTCCTACGAGCAGTACTTC. Amino acid sequence: CASSPTDLSYEQYF. The entire variable domain, with the rest obtained from reference TRBV9 and TRBJ2-7, is as follows: DSGVTQTPKHLITATGQRVTLRCSPRSGDLSVYWYQQSLDQGLQFLIQYYNGEERAKGNILERFSAQQFPDLHSELNLSSLELGDSALYFCASSPTDLSYEQYFGPGTRLTVT.

A few counts support this clonotype. The CDR3 loop reads CATSDLQRGNVNEQFF. The CDR3, as DNA: TGTGCCACCAGTGATTTGCAGCGGGGGAATGTCAATGAGCAGTTCTTC. The V call is TRBV24-1, the J call TRBJ2-1, with TRBD2 identical over 8 bases. J was trimmed by 6 bases and V by 0 bases; bases with no gene match: 6. Germline values: CDR1 KGHDR, CDR2 SFDVKD. The CDR3 has 16 amino acids.

Ten or more counts support this clonotype. The rearrangement links TRBV3-1 to TRBJ1-5; D remains unclear. Germline V gene lookup returns CDR1 LGHDT and CDR2 YNNKEL (reference sequence). There are 15 residues in the CDR3. The V end lost 1 base, the J end lost 7 bases, and 14 bases lay between the germline ends. CDR3 region: CASSQGAVGSQPQHF. CDR3 DNA: TGTGCCAGCAGCCAAGGGGCGGTGGGGAGCCAGCCCCAGCATTTT.

This clonotype has just one count. V is TRBV2 and J is TRBJ2-3; D is possibly TRBD2 (5 bases). From germline, CDR1 is SNHLY and CDR2 FYNNEI. Trimming pared 2 bases from V and 6 bases from J, leaving 12 bases between. This CDR3 contains 14 residues. The CDR3 nucleotides are TGTGCCAGCAGTGAATCGGGGAGCGCCGATACGCAGTATTTT. As protein: CASSESGSADTQYF.

This clonotype turned up a few times. CDR3 sequence (DNA): TGTGCCAGCAGTTTATCGAGGGAGATTAGCACAGATACGCAGTATTTT. It specifies CASSLSREISTDTQYF. This chain joins TRBV27 and TRBJ2-3; D perhaps matches TRBD2 (5 bases). In germline, CDR1 is MNHEY, CDR2 SMNVEV (reference sequence). With 0 bases removed from V and 0 bases from J, the gap between germline ends came to 10 bases. This CDR3 spans 16 amino acids.

The CDR3 coding sequence is TGCGCCAGCAGTGATGTGGTCGGTGGGGCCAACGTCCTGACTTTC. Amino acids: CASSDVVGGANVLTF. The rearrangement links TRBV10-2 to TRBJ2-6; no firm D call. The CDR3 has 15 amino acids. V lost 3 bases, J lost 3 bases, and 9 bases lay in between. The germline CDR1 and CDR2 sequences are WSHSY and SAAADI.

This clonotype was counted between two and nine times. The chain combines TRBV7-9 with TRBJ2-1; TRBD2 matches 13 bases. The CDR3 runs to 17 residues. Germline V gene lookup returns CDR1 SEHNR and CDR2 FQNEAQ (reference sequence). Trimming took 5 bases from V and 5 from J; bases not matched to a gene: 9. CDR3 residues: CASSVPPGLAGNNEQFF. The CDR3 region has the DNA TGTGCCAGCAGCGTCCCGCCGGGACTAGCGGGAAACAATGAGCAGTTCTTC. The full variable domain, completed using reference TRBV7-9 and TRBJ2-1, is DTGVSQNPRHKITKRGQNVTFRCDPISEHNRLYWYRQTLGQGPEFLTYFQNEAQLEKSRLLSDRFSAERPKGSFSTLEIQRTEQGDSAMYLCASSVPPGLAGNNEQFFGPGTRLTVL.

This clonotype was detected only a few times. The V gene is TRBV7-9, the J gene TRBJ1-5, with no clear D. The V gene's germline CDR1 is SEHNR and CDR2 FQNEAQ (reference sequence). Trimming pared 5 bases from V and 4 bases from J, leaving 12 bases between. The CDR3 loop spans 14 amino acids. This CDR3 is CASSETAANQPQHF. CDR3 DNA: TGTGCCAGCAGCGAGACGGCAGCAAATCAGCCCCAGCATTTT.

This clonotype was recorded a few times. V is TRBV28 and J is TRBJ2-7; D possibly corresponds to TRBD2 (5 bases). Germline V gene lookup returns CDR1 MDHEN and CDR2 SYDVKM. The CDR3 runs to 14 residues. Trimming stripped 3 bases from V and 0 bases from J, with 9 bases between. The CDR3: CASSLNGISYEQYF. CDR3 nucleotide sequence: TGTGCCAGCAGTTTGAACGGGATCTCCTACGAGCAGTACTTC.

The CDR3 bases are TGCAGTGGTTGGACAGGGGGTTGGGATACGCAGTATTTT. Translation gives CSGWTGGWDTQYF. V gene TRBV20-1 combines with J gene TRBJ2-3; 10 positions match TRBD1. The CDR3 is 13 amino acids. Germline V lookup: CDR1 DFQATT, CDR2 SNEGSKA (reference sequence). V was pared by 7 bases and J by 6 bases, with 7 bases of the junction left unmatched.

This clonotype was detected many times. The chain carries TRBV5-5 and TRBJ1-5, with D perhaps matching TRBD1 (5 bases). Germline V gene sequence: CDR1 SGHKS, CDR2 YYEKEE (reference sequence). V lost 0 bases, J lost 0 bases, and 13 bases lay in between. This CDR3 region has 17 residues. The CDR3 spells CASSLGGGLPSNQPQHF. DNA of the CDR3: TGTGCCAGCAGCTTGGGGGGCGGGTTGCCTAGCAATCAGCCCCAGCATTTT.

This clonotype showed up many times. The genes are TRBV20-1 and TRBJ1-1, with unresolved D. The CDR3 has 13 residues. In germline, CDR1 is DFQATT, CDR2 SNEGSKA (reference sequence). V lost 2 bases, J lost 0 bases, and 7 bases lay in between. The CDR3 sequence is CSARQQLNTEAFF. DNA of the CDR3: TGCAGTGCTAGACAGCAACTGAACACTGAAGCTTTCTTT.

This clonotype was picked up many times. The V and J genes are TRBV6-2 or TRBV6-3 and TRBJ1-1; D remains unclear. Germline assignment: CDR1 MNHEY and CDR2 SVGEGT. V lost 6 bases, J lost 1 base, and 18 bases lay in between. The CDR3 length is 16 residues. In DNA form, the CDR3 reads TGTGCCAGCAGGTCCATACTTGGAGGTGAGAACACTGAAGCTTTCTTT. This encodes CASRSILGGENTEAFF.

A few counts support this clonotype. The rearrangement uses TRBV6-5 and TRBJ1-1; the match to TRBD1 covers 7 bases. This CDR3 spans 17 amino acids. Looked up from germline, CDR1 is MNHEY and CDR2 is SVGAGI. V lost 4 bases and J lost 1; bases outside the gene matches: 12. In nucleotides, the CDR3 is TGTGCCAGCAGTTTAGGGGGCTTCTGGGGACAGAACACTGAAGCTTTCTTT. This gives the protein CASSLGGFWGQNTEAFF.